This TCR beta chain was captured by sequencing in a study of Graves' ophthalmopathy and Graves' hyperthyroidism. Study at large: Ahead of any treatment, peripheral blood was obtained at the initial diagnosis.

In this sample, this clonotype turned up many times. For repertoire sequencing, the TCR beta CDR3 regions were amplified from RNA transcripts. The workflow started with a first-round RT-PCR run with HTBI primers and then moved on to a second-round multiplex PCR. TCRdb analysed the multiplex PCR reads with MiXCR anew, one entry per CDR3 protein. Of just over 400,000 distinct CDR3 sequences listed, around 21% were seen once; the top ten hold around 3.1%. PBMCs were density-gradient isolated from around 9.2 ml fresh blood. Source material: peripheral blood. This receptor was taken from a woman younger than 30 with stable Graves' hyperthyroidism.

The chain's CDR3 is CATSIPGSYEQYF. In DNA form, the CDR3 reads TGTGCCACCAGCATACCCGGCTCCTACGAGCAGTACTTC. This chain connects TRBV24-1 to TRBJ2-7; no firm D call. V was shortened by 7 bases and J by 0 bases, with 9 bases between the two germline ends. CDR3 length: 13 amino acids. CDR1 and CDR2 (germline): KGHDR, SFDVKD.